This TCR beta chain was obtained from a study of Graves' ophthalmopathy and Graves' hyperthyroidism. About the research overall: Specimen type is peripheral blood, obtained at initial diagnosis before any treatment. General observations from the study: As the model predicted ophthalmopathy progression, it achieved a sensitivity of around 71% and a specificity of approximately 72%.

Transcripts of RNA were the source for amplifying TCR beta CDR3 regions. The library came from an HTBI-primed first-round RT-PCR and a second-round multiplex PCR. From the multiplex PCR reads, TCRdb called clonotypes with MiXCR, one entry per CDR3 protein. The sample holds a few hundred thousand distinct CDR3 sequences, 20% to 25% seen once. Moderate-to-severe activity, CAS ≥3, NOSPECS ≥4 and a duration under 3 months were seen in donors with ophthalmopathy. Researchers turned away patients with other autoimmune diseases, uncontrolled infections, pregnancy or lactation. This clonotype was recorded at least ten times. Its cognate antigen is unknown. The germline CDR1 and CDR2 sequences are MNHEY and SVGAGI. V trimming: 4 bases; J trimming: 0 bases; junction bases outside the gene matches: 6. There are 18 residues in the CDR3.

Material for sequencing was peripheral blood. This receptor was obtained from a woman in her forties or fifties with Graves' ophthalmopathy. The rearrangement uses TRBV6-5 and TRBJ2-5, with 15 nucleotides matching TRBD2. CDR3 protein: CASSSGLAGGKYQETQYF. The CDR3 DNA reads TGTGCCAGCAGTTCAGGACTAGCGGGAGGGAAGTACCAAGAGACCCAGTACTTC.